What follows are 15 T cell receptor beta chains derived from one specimen sequenced in a study of blood T cell repertoires in COVID-19. Measured with immunoSEQ multiplex PCR; TCRdb has only the in-frame clones, and not every one. Of 200,000 to 250,000 clones listed, 80% to 90% are singletons. Sequenced: PBMCs or T cells enriched from blood (not recorded which). These receptors were collected from a woman aged 40 to 50 who had been exposed to COVID-19.

This rearrangement joins TRBV6-6 to TRBJ1-5; TRBD1 matches 7 bases. This CDR3 has 14 residues. Germline loops: CDR1 MNHNY, CDR2 SVGAGI (reference sequence). J gave up 5 bases and V 2 bases, and 3 bases lay outside the gene matches. CDR3 amino acids: CASSYRGRDQPQHF. CDR3 in DNA: TGTGCCAGCAGTTACAGGGGGCGCGATCAGCCCCAGCATTTT.

The chain recombines TRBV7-8 with TRBJ2-1; 7 bases match TRBD2. Germline V gene data show CDR1 as SGHVS and CDR2 as FQNEAQ. Losses at the gene ends were 1 base for V and 9 bases for J; bases not matched to a gene: 9. The CDR3 is 15 residues long. CDR3 DNA sequence: TGTGCCAGCAGCTTAGAAAGGGCTAGCGGCGGTGAGCAGTTCTTC. Its translation is CASSLERASGGEQFF.

The chain employs TRBV6-5 and TRBJ1-1; D is possibly TRBD1 (5 bases). The CDR3 is made up of 14 amino acids. Trimming pared 6 bases from V and 4 bases from J, leaving 15 bases between. Germline loops: CDR1 MNHEY, CDR2 SVGAGI. The CDR3 DNA reads as TGTGCCAGCAGCCATACATCAGGGCCCACTGAAGCTTTCTTT. The encoded protein is CASSHTSGPTEAFF.

The CDR3 nucleotides read TGCGCCAGCAGACAAGGACTAGTCGGTACGGGTGAGCAGTTCTTC. Its translation: CASRQGLVGTGEQFF. The V gene is TRBV5-1, the J gene TRBJ2-1; 7 positions agree with TRBD2. The CDR3 covers 15 residues. After removal of 5 bases from V and 9 bases from J, the junction contained 14 bases not matched to a gene. Germline V gives CDR1 SGHRS, CDR2 YFSETQ.

Only one count was recorded for this clone. V usage is TRBV6-6 and J usage is TRBJ2-1; a possible D gene is TRBD2 (6 bases). The V end lost 7 bases, the J end lost 12 bases, and 19 bases lay between the germline ends. Germline CDR1 and CDR2: MNHNY and SVGAGI (reference sequence). This CDR3 contains 13 residues. The CDR3 DNA reads as TGTGCCAGCATGCAACGGGACTCCCAGGGGCAGTTCTTC. Amino acid sequence: CASMQRDSQGQFF.

The V call is TRBV19, the J call TRBJ1-2, with 10 bases identical to TRBD1. CDR3 length: 15 residues. Germline lookup yields CDR1 LNHDA and CDR2 SQIVND (reference sequence). V shed 5 bases, J shed 6 bases, and the junction held 9 bases outside the gene matches. The CDR3: CASSRRAGTGDGYTF. The CDR3 DNA is TGTGCCAGTAGTCGGAGGGCGGGGACAGGGGATGGCTACACCTTC.

The gene calls are TRBV24-1 and TRBJ2-3; D possibly corresponds to TRBD1 (5 bases). The germline V and J ends were trimmed by 0 bases and 5 bases, with 5 bases remaining between them. The CDR3 sequence is 13 residues long. CDR1 and CDR2 (germline): KGHDR, SFDVKD. Written as DNA, the CDR3 is TGTGCCACCAGTGATTTGGACAGAGATACGCAGTATTTT. This codes for CATSDLDRDTQYF.

In its sample, this clone was seen once. V usage is TRBV28 and J usage is TRBJ1-1; 7 positions agree with TRBD1. V gave up 4 bases and J gave up 4 bases; unmatched junction bases: 6. CDR1 is MDHEN, CDR2 SYDVKM, per germline. The CDR3 consists of 14 residues. The CDR3 nucleotides read TGTGCCAGCAGTTACCCAGGGGGGAGCACTGAAGCTTTCTTT. This encodes CASSYPGGSTEAFF. The full variable domain, completed using reference TRBV28 and TRBJ1-1, is DVKVTQSSRYLVKRTGEKVFLECVQDMDHENMFWYRQDPGLGLRLIYFSYDVKMKEKGDIPEGYSVSREKKERFSLILESASTNQTSMYLCASSYPGGSTEAFFGQGTRLTVV.

The CDR3 spells CASSPGTTDTQYF. CDR3 in DNA: TGCGCCAGCAGCCCCGGGACAACAGATACGCAGTATTTT. The chain links TRBV5-1 to TRBJ2-3; possible D gene TRBD1, 6 bases. CDR3 length equals 13 residues. The ends were cut back, 4 bases at V and 3 bases at J, with 9 bases in the middle. Germline-derived CDR1 and CDR2 are SGHRS and YFSETQ.

The rearrangement joins TRBV4-2 to TRBJ1-2; 12 bases align to TRBD1. The CDR3 length is 15 residues. CDR1 is LGHNA and CDR2 is YNFKEQ in the germline V gene. J was trimmed by 7 bases and V by 5 bases; bases with no gene match: 8. CDR3 in DNA: TGTGCCAGCAGCTTAACGGGACAGGGGGCGGGTGGCTACACCTTC. Protein sequence: CASSLTGQGAGGYTF.

This clone was seen just once. The gene calls are TRBV19 and TRBJ2-3; TRBD2 is a possible D gene (7 bases). CDR1 LNHDA and CDR2 SQIVND come from the germline V gene (reference sequence). CDR3 length equals 16 residues. Trimming took off 6 bases at V and 1 base at J, with 17 bases between the two ends. The CDR3 sequence is CASSIRGGVGTDTQYF. The CDR3 DNA follows: TGTGCCAGTAGCATTAGGGGGGGAGTAGGCACAGATACGCAGTATTTT.

This chain connects TRBV18 to TRBJ1-6; TRBD1 matches 7 bases. Germline assignment: CDR1 KGHSH and CDR2 LQKENI. With 4 bases clipped from V and 7 bases from J, the junction kept 4 bases outside the gene matches. The length of the CDR3 is 14 residues. The CDR3 DNA is TGTGCCAGCTCACTCGGGACAGACAATTCACCCCTCCACTTT. It yields the protein CASSLGTDNSPLHF.

The chain employs TRBV5-4 and TRBJ1-1, with 10 bases aligning to TRBD1. Losses at the gene ends were 0 bases for V and 8 bases for J; bases not matched to a gene: 10. The CDR3 spans 16 residues. Germline V lookup: CDR1 SGHNT, CDR2 YYREEE (reference sequence). The CDR3, as DNA: TGTGCCAGCAGCTTGGGACAGGGGGCGTTCGTGGGCGAAGCTTTCTTT. Protein sequence: CASSLGQGAFVGEAFF.

The V and J genes are TRBV5-1 and TRBJ1-2, with TRBD1 as a possible D gene (6 bases). The CDR3 has 15 amino acids. The V and J ends lost 4 bases and 6 bases respectively, with 19 bases between them. Germline lookup yields CDR1 SGHRS and CDR2 YFSETQ. This CDR3 reads CASSRVEDSLHGYTF. DNA for the CDR3: TGCGCCAGCAGCAGAGTAGAGGACAGTCTTCATGGCTACACCTTC.

This clone was counted between two and nine times. V gene TRBV5-4 combines with J gene TRBJ1-2; TRBD1 agrees at 8 bases. The CDR3 has 14 residues. The germline V gene encodes CDR1 SGHNT and CDR2 YYREEE (reference sequence). Unmatched junction bases numbered 8, after V lost 4 bases and J lost 6 bases. CDR3 coding DNA: TGTGCCAGCAGCCCAGGACAGGGTATGAATGGCTACACCTTC. Translated: CASSPGQGMNGYTF.